This T cell receptor beta chain derives from a study of T cell repertoires in cytomegalovirus infection. Study context: Carrying CMV and the relevant HLA type showed in public TCR beta signatures. Study findings and constraints: The cumulative frequency of public TCR beta families distinguished individuals who carried CMV together with the relevant HLA.

Germline V gene sequence: CDR1 SGHVT, CDR2 SQSDAQ. The CDR3 sequence is 17 residues long. Trimming took off 2 bases at V and 1 base at J, with 17 bases between the two ends. This clonotype appeared many times. The antigen remains unidentified. From the reads, TCRdb called clonotypes with MiXCR, one entry per CDR3 protein. The repertoire holds around 530,000 distinct CDR3 sequences, with about 30% as singletons. Specimen: PBMCs. This TCR derives from a human donor in good health (CMV status not recorded). Some clones in this sample may be carry-over from other donors' samples. The chain uses TRBV7-4 and TRBJ2-5; D possibly corresponds to TRBD2 (5 bases). In DNA form, the CDR3 reads TGTGCCAGCAGCTTACCTACCCCGCGGGTAGGCCAAGAGACCCAGTACTTC. Translated: CASSLPTPRVGQETQYF.